These T cell receptor beta chains were read from a single sample in a study of cytomegalovirus exposure and HLA in healthy donors. Some clones are missing from TCRdb's copy, which holds only in-frame ones; the method was immunoSEQ multiplex PCR. The sample lists fewer than 150,000 clones; less than 80% were seen once. The sequencing sample was made of PBMCs. The receptors were sampled from a man aged 40-49 years in good health and CMV-seropositive. Each CDR3 is given with its conserved first and last residue. A D gene is named only where the DNA matches it firmly. Size is omitted from some rows. Given values are once, few, many or a class for expanded clones.

>TRBV29-1|once|-|TRBJ1-3
CSVKEWDTSGNTIYF
TGCAGCGTGAAGGAGTGGGACACCTCTGGAAACACCATATATTTT
>TRBV19|-|-|TRBJ2-7
CASSIEGRFYEQYF
TGTGCCAGTAGTATAGAAGGCAGGTTCTACGAGCAGTACTTC
>TRBV6-1|-|TRBD1|TRBJ1-2
CASSAYRGTLYGYTF
TGTGCCAGCAGTGCGTACAGGGGAACCCTCTATGGCTACACCTTC
>TRBV27|-|-|TRBJ1-1
CASSRGRDTEAFF
TGTGCCAGCAGTAGAGGGCGGGACACTGAAGCTTTCTTT
>TRBV20-1|-|-|TRBJ2-5
CSAFQGTQYF
TGCAGTGCTTTTCAGGGGACCCAGTACTTC
>TRBV7-2|-|-|TRBJ2-2
CASSPLSAGELFF
TGTGCCAGCAGCCCCCTGTCTGCCGGGGAGCTGTTTTTT
>TRBV6-6|-|TRBD2|TRBJ2-1
CASSYRAGVGYEQFF
TGTGCCAGCAGTTACCGGGCGGGAGTGGGCTATGAGCAGTTCTTC
>TRBV6-5|-|-|TRBJ2-2
CASSALNTGELFF
TGTGCCAGCAGTGCCCTAAACACCGGGGAGCTGTTTTTT
>TRBV10-2|-|-|TRBJ2-3
CASNTGRDTQYF
TGCGCCAGCAACACAGGGAGAGATACGCAGTATTTT
>TRBV6-5|few|TRBD2|TRBJ2-5
CASSPLAGKETQYF
TGTGCCAGCAGTCCACTAGCGGGAAAAGAGACCCAGTACTTC
>TRBV5-1|-|-|TRBJ1-2
CASSLDWSLANYGYTF
TGCGCCAGCAGCTTGGATTGGTCTTTAGCTAACTATGGCTACACCTTC
>TRBV5-4|-|-|TRBJ2-7
CASSFTPSSYEQYF
TGTGCCAGCAGCTTCACTCCTAGCTCCTACGAGCAGTACTTC
>TRBV28|-|-|TRBJ2-2
CASSTTGGTNTGELFF
TGTGCCAGCAGTACCACTGGCGGGACGAACACCGGGGAGCTGTTTTTT
>TRBV10-1|-|-|TRBJ2-1
CASGPGRRGNNEQFF
TGCGCCAGCGGGCCTGGGAGGCGGGGTAACAATGAGCAGTTCTTC
>TRBV7-9|-|-|TRBJ2-1
CASSYTGYEQFF
TGTGCCAGCAGTTACACAGGGTACGAGCAGTTCTTC
>TRBV6-5|-|TRBD1|TRBJ1-2
CASSSTGIQPPYGYTF
TGTGCCAGCAGTTCGACAGGGATTCAGCCCCCCTATGGCTACACCTTC
>TRBV19|-|TRBD1|TRBJ2-5
CASSQGQGWETQYF
TGTGCCAGTAGTCAAGGACAGGGGTGGGAGACCCAGTACTTC
>TRBV11-2|-|-|TRBJ1-5
CASSPGNQPQHF
TGTGCCAGCAGTCCAGGGAATCAGCCCCAGCATTTT
>TRBV6-4|once|-|TRBJ2-3
CAKRRDSIGCTDTQYF
TGTGCCAAGCGCCGGGATAGCATAGGCTGCACAGATACGCAGTATTTT
>TRBV10-3|once|-|TRBJ1-5
CAISDRTKGGEPQHF
TGTGCCATCAGTGACAGAACCAAAGGGGGTGAGCCCCAGCATTTT
>TRBV20-1|once|-|TRBJ2-7
CSAEDSPQQYF
TGCAGTGCCGAGGACTCGCCGCAGCAGTACTTC
>TRBV15|-|TRBD2|TRBJ2-3
CATSRGGTSGRSTDTQYF
TGTGCCACCAGCAGAGGAGGGACTAGCGGGAGAAGCACAGATACGCAGTATTTT
>TRBV30|once|TRBD1|TRBJ2-7
CASLRDRHYEQYF
TGTGCCTCCCTCCGGGACAGACACTACGAGCAGTACTTC
>TRBV10-3|-|TRBD1|TRBJ2-2
CAISGRDRDRVAGELFF
TGTGCCATCAGTGGCCGGGACAGGGATAGGGTCGCCGGGGAGCTGTTTTTT
>TRBV11-2|-|TRBD2|TRBJ2-7
CASTGTSGSYEQYF
TGTGCCAGCACGGGGACTAGCGGCTCCTACGAGCAGTACTTC
>TRBV11-2|-|-|TRBJ2-1
CASSLVGIGGNEQFF
TGTGCCAGCAGCTTAGTCGGAATTGGAGGCAATGAGCAGTTCTTC
>TRBV29-1|-|-|TRBJ1-4
CSVDVGGSNEKLFF
TGCAGCGTTGATGTCGGCGGATCTAATGAAAAACTGTTTTTT
>TRBV7-9|-|-|TRBJ2-4
CASRADSIAKNIQYF
TGTGCCAGCAGGGCGGACAGTATAGCCAAAAACATTCAGTACTTC